These 2 T cell receptor beta chains share one sample of origin, sequenced in a study of Ad26.COV2.S vaccination and SARS-CoV-2 variants. Using immunoSEQ multiplex PCR, the repertoire was profiled, and TCRdb retains in-frame clones only, with some absent. The sample has 400,000 to 500,000 clones, roughly 90% seen once. Treatment in this sample: roughly 18 received Ad26.COV2.S at low or high dose, single or two shots; about 5 received placebo; per-sample allocation not given. Each sample was drawn 63 days after the first injection (of vaccine or placebo). The sequences come from peripheral blood, collected in a trial of Ad26.COV2.S vaccine versus placebo. These TCRs come from a person aged 18-60 years who received the Ad26.COV2.S COVID-19 vaccine or a placebo.

This chain links TRBV5-1 with TRBJ2-7; 8 positions agree with TRBD1. V shed 0 bases and J 3 bases; nucleotides not matched to a gene: 5. The CDR3 is 15 residues long. Germline loops: CDR1 SGHRS, CDR2 YFSETQ. The CDR3 here is CASSLGTGQNYEQYF. CDR3 in DNA: TGCGCCAGCAGCTTGGGGACAGGGCAGAACTACGAGCAGTACTTC.

In its sample, this clone was seen once. The chain employs TRBV2 and TRBJ1-2; 7 positions agree with TRBD1. This CDR3 region has 13 residues. Per germline, CDR1 SNHLY and CDR2 FYNNEI. V lost 5 bases and J lost 5; bases outside the gene matches: 5. As DNA, the CDR3 is TGTGCCAGCAGTCGGGACAGCTTATATGGCTACACCTTC. Residues: CASSRDSLYGYTF.